This TCR beta chain was captured by sequencing in a study of blood T cell repertoires in COVID-19. Study at large: Acute-phase and convalescent COVID-19 samples originated in the United States, Italy and Spain.

Trimming stripped 4 bases from V and 4 bases from J, with 13 bases between. Per the germline V gene, CDR1 is SGHVS and CDR2 is FNYEAQ. The length of the CDR3 is 15 residues. Sequencing used immunoSEQ multiplex PCR; TCRdb keeps in-frame clones, though not all of them. The repertoire holds about 300,000 clones, approximately 84% seen once, with roughly 1.5% in the top ten. The rearrangement links TRBV7-6 to TRBJ2-2, with D possibly being TRBD2 (6 bases). This sequence was found in a human donor with COVID-19, enrolled during active disease. The donor label of this sample is uncertain. Source material: peripheral blood. The chain's CDR3 is CASSYPTRGTGELFF. The CDR3 region has the DNA TGTGCCAGCAGCTACCCGACGCGGGGCACCGGGGAGCTGTTTTTT.